One sample yielded the 12 T cell receptor beta chains listed below, sequenced in a study of cytomegalovirus exposure and HLA in healthy donors (dated 2017 in TCRdb). The library was generated by the immunoSEQ multiplex PCR assay. The multiplex PCR relied on a mix of 60 forward primers for TCR Vbeta segments and 13 reverse primers for TCR Jbeta segments. In TCRdb, the immuneACCESS table is reduced to in-frame sequences with V and J assigned. These tables do not hold every clone; where another copy was compared, an unresolved V gene accounts for under half, and the others remain unexplained. Across this sample there are 150,000 to 200,000 clones, with around 77% seen only once. 1.5% to 2% of the sample is taken by the ten largest. Sequenced: PBMCs. The receptors were sampled from a woman younger than 45 in good health and CMV-seronegative.

The chain joins TRBV5-1 to TRBJ1-1; D is possibly TRBD1 (5 bases). V dropped 2 bases and J dropped 4 bases, with 21 bases sitting between them. The CDR3 totals 17 residues. Germline V lookup: CDR1 SGHRS, CDR2 YFSETQ. The CDR3 region is CASSLSRVTDSGTEAFF. CDR3 in DNA: TGCGCCAGCAGCTTAAGCAGGGTTACCGATTCGGGCACTGAAGCTTTCTTT.

The chain links TRBV5-4 to TRBJ1-2, with 9 bases fitting TRBD1. The CDR3 covers 16 residues. The ends lost 1 base at V and 1 base at J; junction bases unmatched: 5. The germline CDR1 and CDR2 sequences are SGHNT and YYREEE (reference sequence). The CDR3 loop reads CASSLLGTGLNYGYTF. Here the CDR3 DNA reads TGTGCCAGCAGCTTGTTGGGGACAGGGCTTAACTATGGCTACACCTTC.

The chain joins TRBV7-9 to TRBJ2-1, with 8 nucleotides matching TRBD2. The V segment lost 3 bases and the J segment 8 bases; nucleotides outside the gene matches: 6. CDR1 and CDR2 from the germline V gene are SEHNR and FQNEAQ (reference sequence). The CDR3 has 14 amino acids. The CDR3 DNA sequence: TGTGCCAGCAGCTTTTTCGGGACTAGGTATGAGCAGTTCTTC. As protein: CASSFFGTRYEQFF.

This chain joins TRBV5-1 and TRBJ2-3, with 8 positions matching TRBD1. The germline V gene has CDR1 SGHRS and CDR2 YFSETQ. The CDR3 totals 14 residues. Trimming removed 4 bases from V and 4 bases from J; junction bases left unmatched: 5. The chain's CDR3 is CASSRGQGSDTQYF. The CDR3 nucleotides read TGCGCCAGCAGCAGAGGACAGGGCTCAGATACGCAGTATTTT.

The chain carries TRBV5-1 and TRBJ1-2; weak D call: TRBD1 (6 bases). Trimming stripped 4 bases from V and 6 bases from J, with 13 bases between. The germline V gene has CDR1 SGHRS and CDR2 YFSETQ. The CDR3 sequence is 13 residues long. This chain's CDR3 is CASSVQGRDGYTF. Here the CDR3 DNA reads TGCGCCAGCAGCGTACAGGGTAGAGATGGCTACACCTTC.

About this clone: Compared with germline, one end of the junction differs, possibly owing to a read error. The gene calls are TRBV4-3 and TRBJ2-6; weak D call: TRBD2 (5 bases). The CDR3 loop spans 16 amino acids. Germline CDR1 is LGHNA and CDR2 is YSLEER. The CDR3 reads CASSQGRGSGPNVLTF. In DNA form, the CDR3 reads TGCGCCAGCAGCCAAGGTCGCGGGTCTGGGCCCAACGTCCTGACTTTC.

The chain has TRBV29-1 and TRBJ1-2, with TRBD1 as a possible D gene (6 bases). Trimming took 2 bases from V and 7 from J, leaving 14 bases between them. CDR1 is SQVTM, CDR2 ANQGSEA, per germline. This CDR3 contains 13 residues. CDR3 protein: CSVEKIQGCGYTF. The DNA for the CDR3 is TGCAGCGTTGAAAAAATTCAGGGGTGTGGCTACACCTTC.

V usage is TRBV19 and J usage is TRBJ2-3; TRBD2 matches at 10 bases. Germline loops: CDR1 LNHDA, CDR2 SQIVND (reference sequence). This CDR3 region has 16 residues. Trimming cost V 4 bases and J 5 bases; bases outside gene matches: 9. The CDR3 sequence: CASSNERGGLGDTQYF. DNA for the CDR3: TGTGCCAGTAGTAATGAGCGGGGGGGCCTAGGAGATACGCAGTATTTT.

The chain links TRBV2 to TRBJ2-7, with TRBD2 matching over 8 bases. CDR3 size: 14 residues. CDR1 and CDR2 from the germline V gene are SNHLY and FYNNEI. V trimming: 6 bases; J trimming: 4 bases; junction bases outside the gene matches: 8. CDR3 loop: CASSRSGMGYEQYF. In DNA form, the CDR3 reads TGTGCCAGCAGCCGTAGCGGGATGGGATACGAGCAGTACTTC. The full variable domain, completed using reference TRBV2 and TRBJ2-7, is EPEVTQTPSHQVTQMGQEVILRCVPISNHLYFYWYRQILGQKVEFLVSFYNNEISEKSEIFDDQFSVERPDGSNFTLKIRSTKLEDSAMYFCASSRSGMGYEQYFGPGTRLTVT.

J is TRBJ1-1 and V is TRBV5-1; D perhaps matches TRBD1 (5 bases). CDR3 length: 15 residues. Germline assignment: CDR1 SGHRS and CDR2 YFSETQ. Trimming took off 0 bases at V and 5 bases at J, with 14 bases between the two ends. The CDR3 DNA follows: TGCGCCAGCAGCTTGGCCCCAGGGTCTATGACTGAAGCTTTCTTT. Amino acids: CASSLAPGSMTEAFF.

The chain combines TRBV14 with TRBJ1-1, with 10 bases lining up with TRBD1. In germline, CDR1 is SGHDN, CDR2 FVKESK. This CDR3 region has 13 residues. V lost 3 bases, J lost 5 bases, and 0 bases stayed unmatched. The CDR3: CASSQDRGTEAFF. The CDR3 DNA follows: TGTGCCAGCAGCCAGGACAGGGGGACTGAAGCTTTCTTT.

This chain links TRBV2 with TRBJ1-1; no reliable D call. The V and J ends lost 0 bases and 4 bases respectively, with 18 bases between them. Germline V gene lookup returns CDR1 SNHLY and CDR2 FYNNEI. CDR3 length equals 17 residues. The CDR3 reads CASSEALSVLGATEAFF. CDR3 bases: TGTGCCAGCAGTGAAGCCCTCTCGGTCCTAGGCGCCACTGAAGCTTTCTTT.